What follows is one T cell receptor (beta chain) and its context. The antigen remains unidentified. The source of the sample is a study of T cell responses to AZD1222 COVID-19 vaccine. The wider study: Second-dose groups at about 4 or about 12 weeks were pooled. Study outcomes and limitations: Clonal diversity was possibly underestimated; the donors were predominantly white British and more often female. Vaccine-associated CD4 TCRs spanned spike, dominant at 160-218 and 743-854.

Germline V gene lookup returns CDR1 MNHEY and CDR2 SVGEGT. There are 15 residues in the CDR3. J gave up 10 bases and V 5 bases, and 12 bases lay outside the gene matches. Repertoires were generated with immunoSEQ multiplex PCR, while TCRdb's copy carries only in-frame clones and drops some. The sample has under 150,000 clones, 80% to 95% seen once. The chain uses TRBV6-2 or TRBV6-3 and TRBJ1-5; 9 bases agree with TRBD1. The material sequenced was peripheral blood, taken on day 0 of AZD1222 vaccination. The source is an adult in good health. In DNA form, the CDR3 reads TGTGCCAGCAGTCCATCGGGACAGGGAGGCAGACCCCAGCATTTT. Translation gives CASSPSGQGGRPQHF.